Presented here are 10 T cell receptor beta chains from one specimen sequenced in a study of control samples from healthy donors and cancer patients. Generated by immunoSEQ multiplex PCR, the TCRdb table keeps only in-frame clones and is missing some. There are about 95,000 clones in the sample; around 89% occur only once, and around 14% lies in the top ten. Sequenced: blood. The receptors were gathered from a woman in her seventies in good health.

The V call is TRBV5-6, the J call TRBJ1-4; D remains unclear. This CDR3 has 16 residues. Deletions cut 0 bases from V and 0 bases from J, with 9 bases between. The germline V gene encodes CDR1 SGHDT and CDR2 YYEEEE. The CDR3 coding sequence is TGTGCCAGCAGCTTGGCCGGAGAGGCAACTAATGAAAAACTGTTTTTT. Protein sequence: CASSLAGEATNEKLFF.

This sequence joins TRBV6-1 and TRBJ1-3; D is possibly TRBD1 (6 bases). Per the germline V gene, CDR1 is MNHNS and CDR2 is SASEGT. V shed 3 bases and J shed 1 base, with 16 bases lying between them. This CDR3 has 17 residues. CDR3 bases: TGTGCCAGCAGTGACCCGCAGGGGCCGGTTTCTGGAAACACCATATATTTT. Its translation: CASSDPQGPVSGNTIYF.

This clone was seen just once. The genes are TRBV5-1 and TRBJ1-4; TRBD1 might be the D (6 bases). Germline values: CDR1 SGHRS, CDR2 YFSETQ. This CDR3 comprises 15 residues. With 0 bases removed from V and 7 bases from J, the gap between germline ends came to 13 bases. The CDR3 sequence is CASSLETGFLEKLFF. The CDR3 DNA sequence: TGCGCCAGCAGCTTGGAGACAGGTTTTCTTGAAAAACTGTTTTTT.

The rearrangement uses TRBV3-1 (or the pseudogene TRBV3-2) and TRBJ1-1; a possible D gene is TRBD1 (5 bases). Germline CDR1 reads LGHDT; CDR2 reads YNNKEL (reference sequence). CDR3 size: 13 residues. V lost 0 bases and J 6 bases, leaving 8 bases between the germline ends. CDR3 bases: TGTGCCAGCAGCCAAGATCCAGGGTCTGAAGCTTTCTTT. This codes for CASSQDPGSEAFF.

The CDR3 bases are TGTGCCAGCAGCCCAGGTAGCGATGAGCAGTTCTTC. Its translation: CASSPGSDEQFF. This chain connects TRBV9 to TRBJ2-1, with a weak D call TRBD2 (5 bases). The CDR3 is 12 residues long. Trimming shortened V by 4 bases and J by 8 bases, and 10 bases separated the two germline ends. The germline CDR1 and CDR2 sequences are SGDLS and YYNGEE.

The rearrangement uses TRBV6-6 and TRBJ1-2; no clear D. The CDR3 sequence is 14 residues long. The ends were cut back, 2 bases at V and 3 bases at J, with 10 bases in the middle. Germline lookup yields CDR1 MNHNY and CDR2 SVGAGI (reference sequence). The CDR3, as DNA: TGTGCCAGCAGTTACAGGTGGAAGGACTATGGCTACACCTTC. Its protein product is CASSYRWKDYGYTF.

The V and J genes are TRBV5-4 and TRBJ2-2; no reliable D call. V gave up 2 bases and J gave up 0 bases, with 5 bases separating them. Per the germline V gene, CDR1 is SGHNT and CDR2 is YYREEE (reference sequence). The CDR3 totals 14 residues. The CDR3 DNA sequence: TGTGCCAGCAGCTTCGAAGCGAACACCGGGGAGCTGTTTTTT. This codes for CASSFEANTGELFF.

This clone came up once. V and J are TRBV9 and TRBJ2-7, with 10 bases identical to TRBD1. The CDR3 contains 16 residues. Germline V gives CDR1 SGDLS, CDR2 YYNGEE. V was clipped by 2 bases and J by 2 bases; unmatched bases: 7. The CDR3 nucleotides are TGTGCCAGCAGCGTGGCCGGGACAGGGGTCACCTACGAGCAGTACTTC. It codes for CASSVAGTGVTYEQYF.

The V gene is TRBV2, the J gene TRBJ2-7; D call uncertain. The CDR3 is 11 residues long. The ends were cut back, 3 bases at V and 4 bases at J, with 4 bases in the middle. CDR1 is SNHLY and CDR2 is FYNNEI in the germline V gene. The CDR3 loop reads CASSDGYEQYF. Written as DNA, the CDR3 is TGTGCCAGCAGTGACGGGTACGAGCAGTACTTC.

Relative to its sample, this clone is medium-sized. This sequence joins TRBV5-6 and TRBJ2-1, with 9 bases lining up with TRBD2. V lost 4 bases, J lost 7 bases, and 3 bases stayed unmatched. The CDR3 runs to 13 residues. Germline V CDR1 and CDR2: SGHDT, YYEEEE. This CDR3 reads CASSLTSGNEQFF. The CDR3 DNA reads TGTGCCAGCAGCCTGACTAGCGGTAATGAGCAGTTCTTC.